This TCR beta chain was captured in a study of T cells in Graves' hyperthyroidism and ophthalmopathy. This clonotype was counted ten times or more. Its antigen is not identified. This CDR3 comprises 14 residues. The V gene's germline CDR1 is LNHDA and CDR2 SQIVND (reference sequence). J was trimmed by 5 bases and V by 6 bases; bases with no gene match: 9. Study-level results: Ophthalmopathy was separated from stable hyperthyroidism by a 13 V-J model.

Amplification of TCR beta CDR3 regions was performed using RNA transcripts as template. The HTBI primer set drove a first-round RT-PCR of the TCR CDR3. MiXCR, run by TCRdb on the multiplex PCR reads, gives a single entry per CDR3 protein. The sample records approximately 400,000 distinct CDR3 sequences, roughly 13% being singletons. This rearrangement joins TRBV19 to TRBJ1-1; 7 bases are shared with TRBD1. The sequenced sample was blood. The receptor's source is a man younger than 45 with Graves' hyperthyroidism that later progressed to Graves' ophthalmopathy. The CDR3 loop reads CASRPSGGSTEAFF. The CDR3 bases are TGTGCCAGTAGGCCATCAGGGGGGAGTACTGAAGCTTTCTTT.